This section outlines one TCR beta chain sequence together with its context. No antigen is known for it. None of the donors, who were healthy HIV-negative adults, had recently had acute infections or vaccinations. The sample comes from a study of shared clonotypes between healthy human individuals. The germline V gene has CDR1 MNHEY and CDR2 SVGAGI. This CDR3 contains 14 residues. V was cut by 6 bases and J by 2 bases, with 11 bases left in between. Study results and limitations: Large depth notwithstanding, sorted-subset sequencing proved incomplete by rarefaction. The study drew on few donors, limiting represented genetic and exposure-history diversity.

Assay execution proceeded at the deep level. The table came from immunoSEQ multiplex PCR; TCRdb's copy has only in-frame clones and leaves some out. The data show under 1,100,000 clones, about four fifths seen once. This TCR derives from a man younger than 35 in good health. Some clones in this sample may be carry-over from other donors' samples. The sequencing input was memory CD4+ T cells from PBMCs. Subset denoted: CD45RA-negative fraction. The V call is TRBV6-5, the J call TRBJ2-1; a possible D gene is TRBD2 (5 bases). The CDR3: CASSPTGTYNEQFF. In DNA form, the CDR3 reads TGTGCCAGCAGCCCGACCGGGACCTACAATGAGCAGTTCTTC.